This TCR beta chain was identified during a study of regulatory T cells in long-lasting Graves disease. The time point was: newly diagnosed GD, antithyroid drugs for less than 3 months. Scientists built the TCR library using RNA that was extracted from PBMCs. This clonotype was seen ten or more times. CDR1 and CDR2 (germline): SGHRS, YFSETQ. V shed 4 bases, J shed 0 bases, and the junction held 10 bases outside the gene matches. The CDR3 extends over 18 amino acids. CDR3-region Arm-PCR and iRepertoire HTBI primers produced the TCR beta libraries. Authors' processing steps: Segment identification across samples yielded around 60 TRBV and about 13 TRBJ segments. Using its own MiXCR run on the multiplex PCR reads, TCRdb lists one record per CDR3 protein. The authors' filters were not applied to this entry. The sample carries about 540,000 distinct CDR3 sequences, 13% recorded once. The data also belong to a second study, concerning T cells in Graves' hyperthyroidism and ophthalmopathy.

The material sequenced was peripheral blood mononuclear cells (PBMCs), taken at new diagnosis, from a patient treated with antithyroid drugs. This chain connects TRBV5-1 to TRBJ2-1; 10 positions match TRBD2. This receptor was obtained from a man aged 25-45 years with Graves disease. The CDR3 DNA sequence: TGCGCCAGCAGCCTATATAGGTTAGCGGGAGGCTCCTACAATGAGCAGTTCTTC. Its protein product is CASSLYRLAGGSYNEQFF. The whole variable domain, filled in from reference TRBV5-1 and TRBJ2-1, reads KAGVTQTPRYLIKTRGQQVTLSCSPISGHRSVSWYQQTPGQGLQFLFEYFSETQRNKGNFPGRFSGRQFSNSRSEMNVSTLELGDSALYLCASSLYRLAGGSYNEQFFGPGTRLTVL.